These 12 T cell receptor beta chains originate from one sample sequenced in a study of OX40 agonist ivuxolimab in advanced cancers. Profiling relied on immunoSEQ multiplex PCR, and the TCRdb table lists in-frame clones only, not all of them. The table records over 8,000 clones, less than 90% of them present only once. The input for sequencing was CD4+ or CD8+ T cells sorted from blood, taken in a trial of the OX40 agonist ivuxolimab. These receptors were obtained from an adult with an advanced solid tumor such as melanoma, head and neck, liver or kidney cancer.

The rearrangement links TRBV5-1 to TRBJ2-3; 11 bases map to TRBD2. Germline CDR1 and CDR2: SGHRS and YFSETQ. The CDR3 covers 15 residues. V shed 4 bases and J 5 bases; nucleotides not matched to a gene: 6. This CDR3 reads CASSVTSGSGDTQYF. The CDR3 DNA reads as TGCGCCAGCAGCGTTACTAGCGGGAGTGGAGATACGCAGTATTTT.

This chain links TRBV19 with TRBJ2-3; 8 bases are a match to TRBD2. This CDR3 has 17 residues. Germline loops: CDR1 LNHDA, CDR2 SQIVND (reference sequence). Trimming took 3 bases from V and 3 from J; bases not matched to a gene: 11. CDR3 in DNA: TGTGCCAGTAGTATCGAGACGGGGGGGGCCAGGACAGATACGCAGTATTTT. This sequence encodes CASSIETGGARTDTQYF.

This clone was observed a single time. The genes are TRBV30 and TRBJ1-1, with 7 positions matching TRBD1. Trimming at V came to 2 bases and at J to 3 bases, leaving 6 bases not matched to a gene. CDR1 is GTSNPN and CDR2 is SVGIG in the germline V gene (reference sequence). The CDR3 totals 14 residues. The CDR3 spells CAWSTGAGDTEAFF. CDR3 DNA: TGTGCCTGGAGTACAGGGGCTGGGGACACTGAAGCTTTCTTT.

The chain couples TRBV28 to TRBJ2-2; the match to TRBD2 covers 7 bases. The length of the CDR3 is 14 residues. Germline values: CDR1 MDHEN, CDR2 SYDVKM. V lost 10 bases to trimming and J lost 2 bases; unmatched junction nucleotides: 7. The CDR3 region is CATPAGPNTGELFF. In DNA form, the CDR3 reads TGTGCCACCCCAGCGGGACCAAACACCGGGGAGCTGTTTTTT.

The chain combines TRBV28 with TRBJ1-3; no reliable D call. The length of the CDR3 is 14 residues. Germline loops: CDR1 MDHEN, CDR2 SYDVKM. The germline V and J ends were trimmed by 2 bases and 3 bases, with 8 bases remaining between them. CDR3 amino acids: CASSLTGIGNTIYF. The CDR3 DNA sequence: TGTGCCAGCAGTTTAACGGGAATTGGAAACACCATATATTTT.

This chain uses TRBV7-2 with TRBJ1-6; TRBD1 aligns across 9 bases. The CDR3 has 15 amino acids. Trimming at V came to 5 bases and at J to 7 bases, leaving 6 bases not matched to a gene. CDR1 is SGHTA, CDR2 FQGNSA, per germline. DNA for the CDR3: TGTGCCAGCAGCCGCGGGACAGGGTGGAATTCACCCCTCCACTTT. As protein: CASSRGTGWNSPLHF.

The rearrangement uses TRBV6-9 and TRBJ2-7; D gene uncertain. The CDR3 has 12 amino acids. The V end was cut by 3 bases, the J end by 4 bases, with 7 bases between. The germline gives CDR1 MNHGY, CDR2 SVAAGI. CDR3 in amino acids: CASSYGRYEQYF. CDR3 nucleotides: TGTGCCAGCAGTTACGGAAGGTACGAGCAGTACTTC.

The rearrangement uses TRBV6-6 and TRBJ2-2, with 10 bases that match TRBD2. Germline V gene lookup returns CDR1 MNHNY and CDR2 SVGAGI (reference sequence). J gave up 2 bases and V 6 bases, and 3 bases lay outside the gene matches. This CDR3 spans 15 amino acids. The CDR3 reads CASRLAGGNTGELFF. The CDR3 DNA sequence: TGTGCCAGCAGATTAGCGGGGGGAAACACCGGGGAGCTGTTTTTT.

This clone was counted once. The chain uses TRBV7-8 and TRBJ2-5; no clear D gene. The CDR3 covers 15 residues. V lost 11 bases to trimming and J lost 2 bases, with 21 bases between them. The germline gives CDR1 SGHVS, CDR2 FQNEAQ. The CDR3 sequence is CASLPFSGTQETQYF. CDR3 bases: TGTGCCTCTCTCCCCTTCTCGGGCACGCAAGAGACCCAGTACTTC. The entire variable domain, with the rest obtained from reference TRBV7-8 and TRBJ2-5, is as follows: GAGVSQSPRYKVAKRGQDVALRCDPISGHVSLFWYQQALGQGPEFLTYFQNEAQLDKSGLPSDRFFAERPEGSVSTLKIQRTQQEDSAVYLCASLPFSGTQETQYFGPGTRLLVL.

The chain employs TRBV6-6 and TRBJ1-2; the D gene is possibly TRBD1 (5 bases). V was cut by 2 bases and J by 6 bases, with 10 bases left in between. Germline loops: CDR1 MNHNY, CDR2 SVGAGI (reference sequence). This CDR3 region has 13 residues. The CDR3 region is CASSYNRGDGYTF. CDR3 nucleotide sequence: TGTGCCAGCAGTTACAATCGGGGGGATGGCTACACCTTC.

The chain is built from TRBV14 and TRBJ2-1; 14 positions match TRBD2. V trimming: 5 bases; J trimming: 12 bases; junction bases outside the gene matches: 9. The CDR3 covers 15 residues. Germline V gives CDR1 SGHDN, CDR2 FVKESK. The CDR3 reads CASSSRLAGGPGQFF. CDR3 DNA: TGTGCCAGCAGCAGCCGACTAGCGGGAGGGCCGGGGCAGTTCTTC. The whole variable domain, filled in from reference TRBV14 and TRBJ2-1, reads EAGVTQFPSHSVIEKGQTVTLRCDPISGHDNLYWYRRVMGKEIKFLLHFVKESKQDESGMPNNRFLAERTGGTYSTLKVQPAELEDSGVYFCASSSRLAGGPGQFFGPGTRLTVL.

The chain joins TRBV27 to TRBJ1-2, with D possibly being TRBD1 (5 bases). V was cut by 6 bases and J by 2 bases, with 13 bases left in between. Germline CDR1 MNHEY, CDR2 SMNVEV (reference sequence). The CDR3 spans 14 residues. The DNA of the CDR3 is TGTGCCAGCAGACCCTCTGGGGGGAACTATGGCTACACCTTC. Translating it yields CASRPSGGNYGYTF.